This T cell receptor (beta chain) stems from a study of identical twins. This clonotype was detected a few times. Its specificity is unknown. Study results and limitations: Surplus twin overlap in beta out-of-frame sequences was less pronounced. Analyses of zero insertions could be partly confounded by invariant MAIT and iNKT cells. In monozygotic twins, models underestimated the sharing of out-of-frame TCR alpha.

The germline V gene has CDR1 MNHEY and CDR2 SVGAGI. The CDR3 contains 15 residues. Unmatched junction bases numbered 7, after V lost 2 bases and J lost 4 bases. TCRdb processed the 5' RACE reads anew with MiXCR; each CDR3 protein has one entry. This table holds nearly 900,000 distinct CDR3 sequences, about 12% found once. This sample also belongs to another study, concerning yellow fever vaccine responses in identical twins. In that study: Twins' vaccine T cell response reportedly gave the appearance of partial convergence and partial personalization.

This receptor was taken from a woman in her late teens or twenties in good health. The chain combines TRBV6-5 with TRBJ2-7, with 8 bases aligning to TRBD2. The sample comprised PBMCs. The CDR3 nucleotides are TGTGCCAGCAGTTACGAGGGAGCGGGAGTATACGAGCAGTACTTC. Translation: CASSYEGAGVYEQYF.